The T cell receptor beta chain described here comes from a study of T cell responses to AZD1222 COVID-19 vaccine (TCRdb year 2021). As for the study more broadly: AZD1222 recipients whose second dose came at about 4 weeks and those whose second dose came at about 12 weeks were combined into one group, since spike-specific TCR depth and breadth did not differ between the two schedules. Trial participants were enrolled by age into subgroups of 18-55, 56-69 and 70-plus years, and 148, 28 and 57 TCR-sequenced participants, respectively, were included in these subgroups. TCR sequencing covered 230 or so trial participants: about 210 given two doses of AZD1222 and 26 given two doses of MenACWY control vaccine. Results and caveats for the whole study, not just this receptor: CD4 TCRs associated with the vaccine covered the entire spike protein, and the dominant responses were in regions 160-218 and 743-854. Reportedly, close to half of the unique spike-specific TCRs recognized epitopes lying outside the regions that are mutated in the B.1.351 and B.1.1.7 variants. Conclusions about previously exposed vaccinees were limited because only a handful of AZD1222 recipients were SARS-CoV-2 seropositive at baseline. Most participants were white British and females outnumbered males, and the authors suggested that clonal diversity may have been underestimated. The 56-69-year group was small, and its depth increase did not reach significance, likely because of low power. Because no samples from the day 14 peak response were available, repertoires could be characterized only after the peak T cell response. After two AZD1222 doses, both the breadth and the depth of spike-specific TCRs were significantly higher than at day 0 and than in MenACWY recipients.

The CDR3 regions of human TCRbeta chains were analyzed by immunosequencing. The authors' analysis ran thus. Repertoire TCRs were checked for matches against a reference library of SARS-CoV-2-specific TCRs that had been generated using the MIRA antigen-specificity platform. Breadth was defined as the fraction of unique TCRs that were SARS-CoV-2-associated. Depth was defined as the fraction of total T cells that were SARS-CoV-2-associated. Using the MIRA data, each spike-specific TCR was mapped to the spike region that the TCR reacts to and placed in a CD4 or CD8 class. Log10-transformed breadth and depth values were compared by one-way ANOVA with Sidak's multiple comparisons tests. In TCRdb, the immuneACCESS table is reduced to in-frame sequences with V and J assigned. These tables do not hold every clone; where another copy was compared, an unresolved V gene accounts for under half, and the others remain unexplained. The DNA was the basis for D and trimming; V, J and clone size are from that table. For this sample there are roughly 100,000 clones; 90% appear just once. 1% to 1.5% of the sample rests with the top ten.

Including the terminal cysteine and phenylalanine, the CDR3 comprises 17 residues. Only CDR3 DNA is held: 51 bases, read in frame from base 1. CDR1 MGHRA and CDR2 YSYEKL are derived from the germline V gene. The trim is 5 bases for V and 0 bases for J, with a gap of 17 bases between the germline ends. As concerns this clone: The specificity of this receptor is unknown. No base qualities exist here, and no much larger clone lies one base off it.

The meaning of the sample's time point label: baseline before first vaccination. Samples from vaccinated people were obtained from the UK trials COV001 and COV002, which included a single-blind randomized controlled phase 2/3 trial of AZD1222 (ChAdOx1 nCoV-19) in healthy adults. Trial participant PBMC samples were collected at day 0 and day 28 after the second dose for TCRbeta chain sequencing. This clonotype originated in an adult in good health. The specimen comprised peripheral blood, sampled on day 0 of AZD1222 vaccination. The chain uses TRBV4-1 and TRBJ1-3; the D gene is not confidently resolved. The DNA is TGCGCCAGCAGCGAAGCGGTGGAAGAAAGCTCTGGAAACACCATATATTTT. Translated, this gives CASSEAVEESSGNTIYF.